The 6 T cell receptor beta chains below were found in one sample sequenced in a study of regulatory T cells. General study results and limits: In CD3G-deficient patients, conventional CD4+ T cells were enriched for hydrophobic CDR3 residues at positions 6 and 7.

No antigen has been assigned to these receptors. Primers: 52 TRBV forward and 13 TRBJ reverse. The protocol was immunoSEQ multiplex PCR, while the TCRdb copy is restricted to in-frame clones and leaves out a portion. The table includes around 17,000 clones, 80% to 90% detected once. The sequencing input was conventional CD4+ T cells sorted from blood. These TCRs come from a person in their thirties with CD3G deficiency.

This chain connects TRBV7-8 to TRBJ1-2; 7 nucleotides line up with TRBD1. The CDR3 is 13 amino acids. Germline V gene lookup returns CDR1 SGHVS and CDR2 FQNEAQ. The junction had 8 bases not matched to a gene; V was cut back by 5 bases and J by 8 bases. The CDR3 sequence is CASSPSRTGGYTF. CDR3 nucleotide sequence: TGTGCCAGCAGCCCGAGCCGGACAGGCGGCTACACCTTC.

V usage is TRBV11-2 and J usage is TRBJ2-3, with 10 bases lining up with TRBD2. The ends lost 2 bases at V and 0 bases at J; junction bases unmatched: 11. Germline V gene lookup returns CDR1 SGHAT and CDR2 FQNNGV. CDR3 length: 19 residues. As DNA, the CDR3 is TGTGCCAGCAGCTTATCAGCGGGGGGGCGTCGACGTAGCACAGATACGCAGTATTTT. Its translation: CASSLSAGGRRRSTDTQYF.

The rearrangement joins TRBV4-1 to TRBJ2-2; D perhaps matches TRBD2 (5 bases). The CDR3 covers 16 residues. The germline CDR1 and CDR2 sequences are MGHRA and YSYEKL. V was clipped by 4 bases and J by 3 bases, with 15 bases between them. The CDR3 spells CASSPEWERDTGELFF. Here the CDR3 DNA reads TGCGCCAGCAGCCCCGAGTGGGAGCGAGACACCGGGGAGCTGTTTTTT.

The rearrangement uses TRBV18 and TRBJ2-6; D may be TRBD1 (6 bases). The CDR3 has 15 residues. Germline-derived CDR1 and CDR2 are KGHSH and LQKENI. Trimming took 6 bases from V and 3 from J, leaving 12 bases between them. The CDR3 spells CASSLNRVGANVLTF. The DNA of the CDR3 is TGTGCCAGCTCCCTTAACAGGGTTGGGGCCAACGTCCTGACTTTC.

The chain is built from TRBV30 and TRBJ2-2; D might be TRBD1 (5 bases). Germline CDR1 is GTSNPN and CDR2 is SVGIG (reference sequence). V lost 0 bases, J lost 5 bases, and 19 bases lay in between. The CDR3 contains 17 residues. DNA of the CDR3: TGTGCCTGGAGTGTGGGGCAGCTTATTAACCCGACCGGGGAGCTGTTTTTT. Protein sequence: CAWSVGQLINPTGELFF.

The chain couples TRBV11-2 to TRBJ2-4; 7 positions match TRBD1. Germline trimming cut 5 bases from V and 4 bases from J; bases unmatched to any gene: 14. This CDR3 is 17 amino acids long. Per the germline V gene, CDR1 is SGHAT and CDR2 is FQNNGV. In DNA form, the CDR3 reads TGTGCCAGCAGCCCTCCCGTCCGGCCAGGGGGAAAAAACATTCAGTACTTC. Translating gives CASSPPVRPGGKNIQYF.